These 8 T cell receptor beta chains came from one sample sequenced in a study of vaccination effects on CD4 cells after COVID-19. Antigen-specific CD4+ T cells were first expanded with viral peptide pools by the ViraFEST assay and only then sequenced. After about 10 days in culture, the CD4+ T cells were isolated. Participants received two doses of either the BNT162b2 or mRNA-1273 vaccine. These receptors have no identified antigens. Produced via immunoSEQ multiplex PCR; TCRdb's table is partial and in-frame only. The sample records around 67,000 clones, approximately 82% being singletons. The sample consisted of CD4+ T cells from PBMCs cultured with HCoV-229E spike peptides, taken after COVID-19 vaccination. These receptors were obtained from a human donor who received a COVID-19 vaccine.

The rearrangement links TRBV5-8 to TRBJ1-3; D is unclear. The CDR3 contains 16 residues. Trimming removed 4 bases at V and 4 bases at J, with 18 bases between. Looked up from germline, CDR1 is SGHTS and CDR2 is YDEGEE. CDR3 region: CASSRWVFGGGNTIYF. DNA of the CDR3: TGTGCCAGCAGCCGGTGGGTTTTCGGCGGGGGAAACACCATATATTTT.

The chain employs TRBV24-1 and TRBJ1-4; the D gene is possibly TRBD1 (6 bases). V gave up 3 bases and J gave up 0 bases, with 10 bases separating them. The length of the CDR3 is 16 residues. Germline V gene sequence: CDR1 KGHDR, CDR2 SFDVKD. The CDR3 reads CATSDHTGTTNEKLFF. The CDR3 DNA reads as TGTGCCACCAGTGATCATACAGGGACAACTAATGAAAAACTGTTTTTT.

The J gene is TRBJ2-1, the V gene TRBV5-1; either TRBD1 or TRBD2 may fit D (6 bases each). This CDR3 spans 14 amino acids. Germline V gene lookup returns CDR1 SGHRS and CDR2 YFSETQ. Trimming cost V 0 bases and J 8 bases, with 12 bases left between them. Here the CDR3 reads CASSLAGAPDEQFF. As DNA, the CDR3 is TGCGCCAGCAGCTTGGCGGGGGCCCCGGATGAGCAGTTCTTC. The complete variable domain, with remaining parts taken from reference TRBV5-1 and TRBJ2-1, reads KAGVTQTPRYLIKTRGQQVTLSCSPISGHRSVSWYQQTPGQGLQFLFEYFSETQRNKGNFPGRFSGRQFSNSRSEMNVSTLELGDSALYLCASSLAGAPDEQFFGPGTRLTVL.

This clone has more than one count but fewer than ten. The rearrangement links TRBV4-3 to TRBJ2-1; D unresolved. Deletions cut 4 bases from V and 3 bases from J, with 13 bases between. Per the germline V gene, CDR1 is LGHNA and CDR2 is YSLEER. This CDR3 has 15 residues. CDR3: CASSPFSAFYNEQFF. The CDR3 DNA follows: TGCGCCAGCAGCCCCTTTTCTGCCTTCTACAATGAGCAGTTCTTC.

V usage is TRBV5-1 and J usage is TRBJ2-1; D could derive from TRBD1 or TRBD2 (5 bases each). V was shortened by 0 bases and J by 12 bases, with 16 bases between the two germline ends. Germline V gene sequence: CDR1 SGHRS, CDR2 YFSETQ. The CDR3 runs to 14 residues. The CDR3: CASSLDGTDLRQFF. In DNA form, the CDR3 reads TGCGCCAGCAGCTTGGACGGGACGGATCTTAGGCAGTTCTTC. The full variable domain, its missing parts supplied by reference TRBV5-1 and TRBJ2-1, is KAGVTQTPRYLIKTRGQQVTLSCSPISGHRSVSWYQQTPGQGLQFLFEYFSETQRNKGNFPGRFSGRQFSNSRSEMNVSTLELGDSALYLCASSLDGTDLRQFFGPGTRLTVL.

The V and J genes are TRBV7-2 and TRBJ1-2; D might be TRBD1 (6 bases). V lost 4 bases, J lost 5 bases, and 17 bases lay in between. The CDR3 sequence is 15 residues long. Germline values: CDR1 SGHTA, CDR2 FQGNSA. The CDR3 sequence: CASSSERTASYGYTF. The DNA for the CDR3 is TGTGCCAGCAGCTCGGAAAGGACAGCAAGTTATGGCTACACCTTC.

The chain employs TRBV9 and TRBJ1-4, with a weak D call TRBD1 (5 bases). V lost 4 bases and J lost 0, with 10 bases in between. Germline assignment: CDR1 SGDLS and CDR2 YYNGEE. CDR3 length equals 15 residues. This chain's CDR3 is CASSSRGATNEKLFF. The CDR3 bases are TGTGCCAGCAGCTCTCGGGGGGCAACTAATGAAAAACTGTTTTTT.

The chain recombines TRBV19 with TRBJ1-5; D gene ambiguous. Germline V CDR1 and CDR2: LNHDA, SQIVND (reference sequence). The CDR3 loop spans 14 amino acids. The germline V and J ends were trimmed by 6 bases and 7 bases, with 16 bases remaining between them. This CDR3 is CASSPRRLGQPQHF. In DNA, the CDR3 is TGTGCCAGTAGCCCACGACGGTTGGGGCAGCCCCAGCATTTT.